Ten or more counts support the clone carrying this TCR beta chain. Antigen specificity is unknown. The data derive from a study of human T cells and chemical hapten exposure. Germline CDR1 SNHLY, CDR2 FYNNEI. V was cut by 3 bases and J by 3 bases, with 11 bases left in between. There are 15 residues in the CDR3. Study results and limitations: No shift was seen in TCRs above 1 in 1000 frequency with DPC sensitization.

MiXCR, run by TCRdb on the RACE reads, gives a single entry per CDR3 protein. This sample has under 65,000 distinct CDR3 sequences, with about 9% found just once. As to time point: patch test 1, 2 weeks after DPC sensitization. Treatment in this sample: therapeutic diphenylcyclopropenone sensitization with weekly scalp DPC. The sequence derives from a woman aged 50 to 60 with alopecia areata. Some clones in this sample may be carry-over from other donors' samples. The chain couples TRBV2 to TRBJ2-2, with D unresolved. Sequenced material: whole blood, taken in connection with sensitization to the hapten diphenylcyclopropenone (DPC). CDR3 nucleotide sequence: TGTGCCAGCAGTGATAAGGCGGTGTACACCGGGGAGCTGTTTTTT. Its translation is CASSDKAVYTGELFF.